The 27 T cell receptor beta chains below come from one sample, sequenced in a study of CD4+ T cells in melanoma. TCRdb keeps only in-frame clones here, not all; method: immunoSEQ multiplex PCR. The sample records some 13,000 clones, about 70% being singletons. The source material was cells from a culture (not recorded whether cultured in vitro). The receptors originated from a human donor with melanoma.

The chain couples TRBV29-1 to TRBJ2-7; no clear D. V lost 4 bases to trimming and J lost 3 bases, with 13 bases between them. The CDR3 loop spans 13 amino acids. CDR1 SQVTM and CDR2 ANQGSEA come from the germline V gene. CDR3 region: CSVAQGFRYEQYF. The CDR3 DNA sequence: TGCAGCGTTGCCCAAGGATTCCGCTACGAGCAGTACTTC.

The chain recombines TRBV30 with TRBJ1-3; no clear D gene. CDR3 length: 13 amino acids. Trimming removed 2 bases at V and 7 bases at J, with 12 bases between. The germline CDR1 and CDR2 sequences are GTSNPN and SVGIG (reference sequence). The CDR3 nucleotides are TGTGCCTGGAGTTCAGAACGGCGGAACACCATATATTTT. It is translated as CAWSSERRNTIYF.

V gene TRBV9 combines with J gene TRBJ1-2; D is unclear. Trimming took 3 bases from V and 7 from J, leaving 19 bases between them. The germline CDR1 and CDR2 sequences are SGDLS and YYNGEE. The CDR3 extends over 15 amino acids. This CDR3 is CASSGPKAGKGGYTF. CDR3 sequence (DNA): TGTGCCAGCAGCGGCCCCAAGGCGGGTAAGGGTGGCTACACCTTC.

The chain couples TRBV19 to TRBJ1-2; possible D gene TRBD1, 5 bases. Germline assignment: CDR1 LNHDA and CDR2 SQIVND (reference sequence). This CDR3 comprises 13 residues. The ends were cut back, 6 bases at V and 4 bases at J, with 12 bases in the middle. CDR3 sequence reads: CASSPGRGYGYTF. CDR3 nucleotides: TGTGCCAGTAGCCCGGGACGGGGCTATGGCTACACCTTC.

V usage is TRBV6-5 and J usage is TRBJ1-1, with TRBD1 matching 7 bases. Germline CDR1 and CDR2: MNHEY and SVGAGI. With V trimmed by 8 bases and J by 10 bases, 10 bases remained unmatched. The CDR3 loop spans 12 amino acids. DNA for the CDR3: TGTGCCAGCCGCGACAGGGCCCGCGGAGCTTTCTTT. Its protein is CASRDRARGAFF.

This chain uses TRBV27 with TRBJ2-7; 15 bases align to TRBD2. The CDR3 covers 19 residues. The V and J ends lost 5 bases and 1 base, in that order; junction bases with no gene match: 12. Looked up from germline, CDR1 is MNHEY and CDR2 is SMNVEV (reference sequence). CDR3 DNA sequence: TGTGCCAGCAGTCGGACCCGGACTAGCGGGGGGGCCTCGTCCTACGAGCAGTACTTC. As protein: CASSRTRTSGGASSYEQYF.

V and J are TRBV10-2 and TRBJ2-2; D call uncertain. Germline-derived CDR1 and CDR2 are WSHSY and SAAADI. The CDR3 totals 12 residues. V lost 5 bases and J 5 bases, leaving 6 bases between the germline ends. The CDR3 reads CASSQTTGELFF. The CDR3 coding sequence is TGCGCCAGCAGTCAGACGACCGGGGAGCTGTTTTTT.

The CDR3 spells CASKDRGSYGYTF. The CDR3 nucleotides read TGTGCCAGTAAGGACAGGGGGAGTTATGGCTACACCTTC. The chain is built from TRBV19 and TRBJ1-2; 10 bases map to TRBD1. With V trimmed by 7 bases and J by 5 bases, 4 bases remained unmatched. CDR1 is LNHDA, CDR2 SQIVND, per germline (reference sequence). This CDR3 is 13 amino acids long.

J is TRBJ2-7 and V is TRBV9; a weak D match, TRBD1 (6 bases). Germline CDR1 is SGDLS and CDR2 is YYNGEE. Trimming stripped 3 bases from V and 4 bases from J, with 35 bases between. The CDR3 is 21 amino acids. CDR3 protein: CASSATGSGCYTARHTYEQYF. CDR3 coding DNA: TGTGCCAGCAGCGCGACAGGCTCGGGTTGCTATACGGCGAGGCATACGTACGAGCAGTACTTC.

The table lists this clone with a count of one. V is TRBV7-8 and J is TRBJ1-1; D not resolved. The CDR3 loop spans 14 amino acids. V was shortened by 5 bases and J by 0 bases, with 10 bases between the two germline ends. The germline CDR1 and CDR2 sequences are SGHVS and FQNEAQ. CDR3 in amino acids: CASSPGVLNTEAFF. The DNA for the CDR3 is TGTGCCAGCAGCCCCGGTGTACTGAACACTGAAGCTTTCTTT.

The chain has TRBV5-1 and TRBJ1-2, with no clear D. Trimming removed 4 bases at V and 14 bases at J, with 21 bases between. There are 13 residues in the CDR3. From germline, CDR1 is SGHRS and CDR2 YFSETQ. CDR3 DNA: TGCGCCAGCAGCCCCGAGGGATCGGGAACCCCTACCTTC. Translation: CASSPEGSGTPTF.

The chain employs TRBV10-3 and TRBJ2-3; the D gene is possibly TRBD2 (7 bases). The CDR3 covers 14 residues. Per germline, CDR1 ENHRY and CDR2 SYGVKD. The CDR3 nucleotides are TGTGGCTCCGCAAAAGGGGGGGCCGGAGATACGCAGTATTTT. Translation: CGSAKGGAGDTQYF.

This clone was observed a single time. One junction end does not reproduce the germline sequence, and a read error may be involved. V gene TRBV7-9 combines with J gene TRBJ1-1; D unresolved. CDR3 length: 13 amino acids. Germline CDR1 and CDR2: SEHNR and FQNEAQ (reference sequence). CDR3 sequence: CASTLTGVTEAFF. As DNA, the CDR3 is TGTGCCAGCACCTTAACGGGAGTGACTGAAGCTTTCTTT.

This clone was observed a handful of times. V is TRBV2 and J is TRBJ2-5; the match to TRBD1 covers 8 bases. The CDR3 spans 15 residues. V dropped 3 bases and J dropped 9; count of bases not matched to a gene: 12. Germline loops: CDR1 SNHLY, CDR2 FYNNEI. The CDR3, as DNA: TGTGCCAGCAGTGACAGGGGGCTACGGTACAAAGCCCAGTACTTC. It is translated as CASSDRGLRYKAQYF.

The chain employs TRBV6-1 and TRBJ1-5; 7 positions match TRBD1. J was trimmed by 6 bases and V by 6 bases; bases with no gene match: 8. Germline V CDR1 and CDR2: MNHNS, SASEGT. The length of the CDR3 is 14 residues. The CDR3 reads CASSYLGQSQPQHF. The CDR3 DNA reads as TGTGCCAGCAGCTATCTGGGACAGTCTCAGCCCCAGCATTTT.

This rearrangement joins TRBV6-5 to TRBJ1-2; 8 bases are a match to TRBD1. After removal of 5 bases from V and 5 bases from J, the junction contained 7 bases not matched to a gene. CDR3 length equals 14 residues. The germline gives CDR1 MNHEY, CDR2 SVGAGI. CDR3 in amino acids: CASSEGQGWYGYTF. Here the CDR3 DNA reads TGTGCCAGCAGTGAAGGACAGGGATGGTATGGCTACACCTTC.

The V call is TRBV6-1, the J call TRBJ2-7, with 13 bases that match TRBD2. The CDR3 is 15 residues long. In germline, CDR1 is MNHNS, CDR2 SASEGT. After removal of 5 bases from V and 4 bases from J, the junction contained 5 bases not matched to a gene. The CDR3 DNA is TGTGCCAGCAGTCCGACTAGCGGGGGGTTATACGAGCAGTACTTC. It is translated as CASSPTSGGLYEQYF.

The rearrangement joins TRBV30 to TRBJ2-3; TRBD2 matches 10 bases. Germline assignment: CDR1 GTSNPN and CDR2 SVGIG (reference sequence). With 2 bases clipped from V and 2 bases from J, the junction kept 10 bases outside the gene matches. This CDR3 is built from 17 residues. CDR3 loop: CAWSLKRGGPFTDTQYF. CDR3 coding DNA: TGTGCCTGGAGTTTGAAGCGGGGGGGTCCCTTCACAGATACGCAGTATTTT.

The chain couples TRBV4-1 to TRBJ2-7; the D is unclear. V gave up 4 bases and J gave up 5 bases, with 18 bases separating them. The CDR3 is 15 residues long. CDR1 and CDR2 from the germline V gene are MGHRA and YSYEKL. The CDR3 region is CASSPTALVAHEQYF. CDR3 nucleotides: TGCGCCAGCAGCCCGACGGCACTGGTAGCCCACGAGCAGTACTTC.

This clone was seen more than once but under ten times. The V gene is TRBV25-1, the J gene TRBJ2-2, with TRBD1 as a possible D gene (6 bases). V lost 2 bases, J lost 4 bases, and 14 bases lay in between. Per the germline V gene, CDR1 is MGHDK and CDR2 is SYGVNS. The CDR3 contains 16 residues. The CDR3: CASSEDIQGTTGELFF. CDR3 DNA: TGTGCCAGCAGTGAAGATATCCAGGGGACCACCGGGGAGCTGTTTTTT.

This clone appeared a single time. CDR3: CASREWEGETQYF. CDR3 DNA: TGCGCCAGCAGAGAGTGGGAGGGAGAGACCCAGTACTTC. This chain connects TRBV5-1 to TRBJ2-5, with 7 bases that match TRBD2. V lost 5 bases and J lost 4; bases outside the gene matches: 5. The CDR3 covers 13 residues. Per germline, CDR1 SGHRS and CDR2 YFSETQ.

This chain uses TRBV7-2 with TRBJ2-4, with D tentatively TRBD2 (7 bases). The germline gives CDR1 SGHTA, CDR2 FQGNSA. The CDR3 covers 15 residues. Trimming shortened V by 1 base and J by 4 bases, and 11 bases separated the two germline ends. The CDR3 DNA is TGTGCCAGCAGCTTAGAGGGGGGGGTAAAAAACATTCAGTACTTC. Protein sequence: CASSLEGGVKNIQYF.

The table lists this clone with a few counts. The CDR3 region has the DNA TGCGCCAGCAGTGATGGGGGAACGAACACCGGGGAGCTGTTTTTT. This sequence encodes CASSDGGTNTGELFF. V gene TRBV10-1 combines with J gene TRBJ2-2, with D perhaps given as TRBD1 or TRBD2 (5 bases each). Deletions cut 3 bases from V and 0 bases from J, with 8 bases between. The CDR3 sequence is 15 residues long. CDR1 is WNHNN, CDR2 SYGVQD, per germline (reference sequence).

The J gene is TRBJ1-2, the V gene TRBV7-9, with 9 bases fitting TRBD1. The CDR3 spans 16 residues. V lost 1 base, J lost 8 bases, and 11 bases stayed unmatched. The germline CDR1 and CDR2 sequences are SEHNR and FQNEAQ (reference sequence). CDR3 region: CASSLGGGQGLLGYTF. For the CDR3, the DNA is TGTGCCAGCAGCTTAGGGGGGGGACAGGGTCTTCTCGGCTACACCTTC. Variable domain in full (rest from reference TRBV7-9 and TRBJ1-2): DTGVSQNPRHKITKRGQNVTFRCDPISEHNRLYWYRQTLGQGPEFLTYFQNEAQLEKSRLLSDRFSAERPKGSFSTLEIQRTEQGDSAMYLCASSLGGGQGLLGYTFGSGTRLTVV.

This sequence joins TRBV10-3 and TRBJ1-1, with D uncertain. Trimming cost V 10 bases and J 0 bases, with 9 bases left between them. In germline, CDR1 is ENHRY, CDR2 SYGVKD. This CDR3 comprises 12 residues. This CDR3 is CATKTLNTEAFF. The CDR3 nucleotides read TGTGCCACGAAGACCTTGAACACTGAAGCTTTCTTT.

This clone has just one count. The V gene is TRBV7-2, the J gene TRBJ2-6, with D perhaps matching TRBD1 (5 bases). Trimming left V 5 bases short and J 2 bases short, with 13 bases between. This CDR3 spans 16 amino acids. Germline V gene lookup returns CDR1 SGHTA and CDR2 FQGNSA. CDR3 sequence reads: CASSIIDRPGANVLTF. CDR3 nucleotides: TGTGCCAGCAGCATCATAGACAGACCTGGGGCCAACGTCCTGACTTTC.

This clone has just a few counts. The genes are TRBV28 and TRBJ2-7, with D hard to call. The ends were cut back, 3 bases at V and 2 bases at J, with 8 bases in the middle. The CDR3 runs 13 residues. CDR1 is MDHEN, CDR2 SYDVKM, per germline. CDR3 nucleotides: TGTGCCAGCAGTTTGCCGGAAGCCTACGAGCAGTACTTC. Residues: CASSLPEAYEQYF. The full variable domain, completed using reference TRBV28 and TRBJ2-7, is DVKVTQSSRYLVKRTGEKVFLECVQDMDHENMFWYRQDPGLGLRLIYFSYDVKMKEKGDIPEGYSVSREKKERFSLILESASTNQTSMYLCASSLPEAYEQYFGPGTRLTVT.